In this sample, the clone carrying this T cell receptor (beta chain) turned up once. This entry is derived from a study of cytomegalovirus exposure and HLA in healthy donors. Primers included in the PCR were 60 Vbeta and 13 Jbeta primers. Sequenced by immunoSEQ multiplex PCR; TCRdb stores in-frame clones only, minus some. The sample has over 150,000 clones; more than 75% are singletons. Germline CDR1 reads SGDLS; CDR2 reads YYNGEE. Trimming took off 4 bases at V and 1 base at J, with 5 bases between the two ends. CDR3 length equals 12 residues. The chain employs TRBV9 and TRBJ2-5; D call uncertain. This clonotype was sampled from a man aged 30 to 39 in good health and CMV-seropositive. Sequences were obtained from PBMCs. The CDR3 reads CASSPGQETQYF. The CDR3 nucleotides are TGTGCCAGCAGCCCGGGCCAAGAGACCCAGTACTTC.